A selection of T cell receptor beta chains follows, all from one sample in a study of monozygotic twins with inflammatory bowel disease. TCRdb reprocessed the 5' RACE reads and keeps a single row for each CDR3 protein, giving no DNA. The sample holds 420,000 or so distinct CDR3 sequences. The sequencing sample was made of blood. These receptors were obtained from a human donor with ulcerative colitis or Crohn's disease, or a healthy co-twin of an affected twin (not recorded which). CDR3s include the opening cysteine and the closing phenylalanine or tryptophan. Each record gives: J gene, V gene, CDR3 protein.

>TRBJ1-1|TRBV20-1
CSARDWGRDRRGTEAFF
>TRBJ2-1|TRBV20-1
CSARLAGYEQFF
>TRBJ2-1|TRBV3-1
CASTQGLGNEQFF
>TRBJ2-7|TRBV5-1
CASSSSTPYEQYF
>TRBJ2-7|TRBV5-4
CASSGDTRVEQYF
>TRBJ2-1|TRBV18
CASSPQYGRNNEQFF
>TRBJ2-1|TRBV7-3
CASSLTRPGPYNEQFF
>TRBJ2-2|TRBV5-1
CASSPTSGRLAGGNTGELFF
>TRBJ2-1|TRBV14
CASSQPRSSYNEQFF
>TRBJ2-1|TRBV20-1
CSASSGRAYNEQFF
>TRBJ2-7|TRBV13
CASSPGTGGNYEQYF
>TRBJ1-5|TRBV15
CATSRKRVVQPQHF
>TRBJ2-4|TRBV15
CATSRDRLSKNIQYF
>TRBJ1-4|TRBV20-1
CSARGIGQGVANEKLFF
>TRBJ2-5|TRBV6-5
CASRASGIETQYF
>TRBJ1-6|TRBV5-1
CASSFGRANSPLHF
>TRBJ2-6|TRBV12-3/TRBV12-4
CASSLSDSGANVLTF
>TRBJ2-4|TRBV11-2
CASSQAGGYIQYF
>TRBJ2-3|TRBV11-2
CASSPVGLAGTRKDTQYF
>TRBJ2-5|TRBV18
CASSPPRGGPGETQYF
>TRBJ2-3|TRBV5-6
CASSFDGSDTQYF
>TRBJ1-5|TRBV6-1
CASSDRFKGQPQHF
>TRBJ2-7|TRBV6-6
CASSRGEAYEQYF
>TRBJ1-2|TRBV10-3
CAISESGTANYGYTF
>TRBJ2-3|TRBV18
CASSPVAGRDRSGQYF
>TRBJ1-1|TRBV12-3/TRBV12-4
CASTPERVTEAFF
>TRBJ2-1|TRBV2
CASSGTGGHNEQFF
>TRBJ1-1|TRBV10-3
CAISESLGGESEAFF
>TRBJ2-7|TRBV7-2
CASSRDGWEQYF
>TRBJ2-7|TRBV3-1
CASSHGLTSYEQYF
>TRBJ1-6|TRBV28
CASSLNSNSPLHF
>TRBJ2-1|TRBV2
CASNGYNEQFF
>TRBJ2-1|TRBV6-5
CASSSLMRGTQFF
>TRBJ2-3|TRBV20-1
CSARAPSTDTQYF
>TRBJ1-2|TRBV7-8
CASSLEGRGRGYTF
>TRBJ1-4|TRBV28
CASSFGGLGPEKLFF